These 7 T cell receptor beta chains share one sample of origin, sequenced in a study of T cell responses to AZD1222 COVID-19 vaccine. Assay: immunoSEQ multiplex PCR; the TCRdb copy retains only in-frame clones and omits some. This sample has approximately 170,000 clones, with roughly nine tenths found just once. Sequences were derived from peripheral blood, sampled on day 0 of AZD1222 vaccination. Every receptor here comes from an adult in good health.

The chain carries TRBV7-3 and TRBJ2-3, with 7 bases identical to TRBD1. CDR1 and CDR2 from the germline V gene are SGHTA and FQGTGA. V gave up 3 bases and J gave up 2 bases; unmatched junction bases: 17. This CDR3 region has 19 residues. This CDR3 is CASSFLRDSMAGTTDTQYF. The CDR3 bases are TGTGCCAGCAGCTTCCTCAGGGACAGCATGGCCGGGACCACAGATACGCAGTATTTT.

The chain is built from TRBV15 and TRBJ2-5, with 11 bases aligning to TRBD2. The V gene end was trimmed by 8 bases and the J gene end by 4 bases; junction bases not matched to a gene: 6. The germline gives CDR1 LNHNV, CDR2 YYDKDF (reference sequence). There are 14 residues in the CDR3. The CDR3 reads CATGGLAGGETQYF. CDR3 coding DNA: TGTGCCACCGGTGGGCTAGCGGGAGGAGAGACCCAGTACTTC.

This chain links TRBV9 with TRBJ1-3; 7 bases fit TRBD1. This CDR3 spans 13 amino acids. V lost 4 bases and J lost 8; bases outside the gene matches: 6. The germline V gene has CDR1 SGDLS and CDR2 YYNGEE. The CDR3 protein is CASSPRQGYTIYF. The CDR3 nucleotides read TGTGCCAGCAGCCCGAGACAGGGCTACACCATATATTTT.

The chain recombines TRBV5-1 with TRBJ1-2, with D possibly matching TRBD1 (5 bases). There are 14 residues in the CDR3. Germline V gene sequence: CDR1 SGHRS, CDR2 YFSETQ. V gave up 4 bases and J gave up 1 base, with 11 bases separating them. CDR3 nucleotides: TGCGCCAGCAGCCGGGAGACAGTTAACTATGGCTACACCTTC. Its protein product is CASSRETVNYGYTF. Supplemented by reference TRBV5-1 and TRBJ1-2, the full variable domain reads KAGVTQTPRYLIKTRGQQVTLSCSPISGHRSVSWYQQTPGQGLQFLFEYFSETQRNKGNFPGRFSGRQFSNSRSEMNVSTLELGDSALYLCASSRETVNYGYTFGSGTRLTVV.

This chain connects TRBV19 to TRBJ1-3, with D unclear. The CDR3 length is 15 residues. Trimming pared 6 bases from V and 0 bases from J, leaving 12 bases between. CDR1 is LNHDA, CDR2 SQIVND, per germline (reference sequence). As DNA, the CDR3 is TGTGCCAGTAGCTGGGAGGGAACCTCTGGAAACACCATATATTTT. As protein: CASSWEGTSGNTIYF.

The chain links TRBV13 to TRBJ2-2; D is uncertain. Germline CDR1 is PRHDT and CDR2 is FYEKMQ (reference sequence). This CDR3 comprises 11 residues. Trimming pared 8 bases from V and 3 bases from J, leaving 4 bases between. Here the CDR3 DNA reads TGTGCCAGCGGCTACACCGGGGAGCTGTTTTTT. Translation: CASGYTGELFF.

The chain carries TRBV28 and TRBJ1-5; 9 bases fit TRBD1. V lost 5 bases and J lost 3; bases outside the gene matches: 11. This CDR3 is built from 17 residues. Germline-derived CDR1 and CDR2 are MDHEN and SYDVKM. CDR3 in amino acids: CASSPSRDRAYNQPQHF. The CDR3 nucleotides read TGTGCCAGCAGTCCCTCTAGGGACAGGGCCTACAATCAGCCCCAGCATTTT. The variable domain in full, completed from reference TRBV28 and TRBJ1-5, reads DVKVTQSSRYLVKRTGEKVFLECVQDMDHENMFWYRQDPGLGLRLIYFSYDVKMKEKGDIPEGYSVSREKKERFSLILESASTNQTSMYLCASSPSRDRAYNQPQHFGDGTRLSIL.